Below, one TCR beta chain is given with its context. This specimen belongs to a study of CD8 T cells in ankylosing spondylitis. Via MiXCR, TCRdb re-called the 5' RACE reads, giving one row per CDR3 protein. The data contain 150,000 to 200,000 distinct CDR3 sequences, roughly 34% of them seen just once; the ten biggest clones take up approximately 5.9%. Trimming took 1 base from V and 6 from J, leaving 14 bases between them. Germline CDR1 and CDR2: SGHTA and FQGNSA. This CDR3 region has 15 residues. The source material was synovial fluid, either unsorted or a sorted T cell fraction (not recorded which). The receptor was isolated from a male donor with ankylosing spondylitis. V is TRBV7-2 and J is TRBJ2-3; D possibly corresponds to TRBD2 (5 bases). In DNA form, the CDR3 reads TGTGCCAGCAGCTTAGTGCCTAGCCGAGCGGATACGCAGTATTTT. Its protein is CASSLVPSRADTQYF. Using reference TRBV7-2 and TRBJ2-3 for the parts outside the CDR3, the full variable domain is GAGVSQSPSNKVTEKGKDVELRCDPISGHTALYWYRQSLGQGLEFLIYFQGNSAPDKSGLPSDRFSAERTGGSVSTLTIQRTQQEDSAVYLCASSLVPSRADTQYFGPGTRLTVL.